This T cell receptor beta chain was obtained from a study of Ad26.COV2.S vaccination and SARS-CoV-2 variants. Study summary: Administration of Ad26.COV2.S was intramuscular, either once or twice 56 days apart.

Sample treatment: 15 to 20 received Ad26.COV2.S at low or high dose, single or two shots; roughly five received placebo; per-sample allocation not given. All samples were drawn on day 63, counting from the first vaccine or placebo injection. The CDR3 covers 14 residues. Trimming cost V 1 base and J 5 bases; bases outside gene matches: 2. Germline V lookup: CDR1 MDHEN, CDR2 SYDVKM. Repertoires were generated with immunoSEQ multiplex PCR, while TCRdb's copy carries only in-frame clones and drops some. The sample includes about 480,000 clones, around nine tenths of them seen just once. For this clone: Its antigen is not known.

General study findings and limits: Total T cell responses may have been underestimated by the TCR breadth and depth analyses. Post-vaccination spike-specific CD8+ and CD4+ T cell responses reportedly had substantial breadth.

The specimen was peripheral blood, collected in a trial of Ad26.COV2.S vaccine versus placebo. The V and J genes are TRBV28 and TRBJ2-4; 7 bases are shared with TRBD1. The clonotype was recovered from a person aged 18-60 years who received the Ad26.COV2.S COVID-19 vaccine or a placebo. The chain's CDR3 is CASSLSGQQNIQYF. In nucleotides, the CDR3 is TGTGCCAGCAGTTTATCGGGACAGCAAAACATTCAGTACTTC. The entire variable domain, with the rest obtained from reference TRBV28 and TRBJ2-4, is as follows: DVKVTQSSRYLVKRTGEKVFLECVQDMDHENMFWYRQDPGLGLRLIYFSYDVKMKEKGDIPEGYSVSREKKERFSLILESASTNQTSMYLCASSLSGQQNIQYFGAGTRLSVL.